A single TCR beta chain is shown here with its context. These data come from a study of cytotoxic CD8 clonotypes in ibrutinib-treated CLL. About the study: There were 10 to 11 relapsed/refractory patients and roughly 15 treatment-naive patients, and approximately 17 were IGHV unmutated.

Profiled with immunoSEQ multiplex PCR; TCRdb holds only in-frame clones, not every one. The sample records approximately 340,000 clones, about 61% being singletons. The sample here was PBMCs, taken after 36 months of ibrutinib treatment. The sequence came from a human donor with chronic lymphocytic leukemia.

This chain's CDR3 is CASSDRGDSPLHF. As DNA, the CDR3 is TGTGCCAGCAGTGACAGGGGGGATTCACCCCTCCACTTT. The genes are TRBV25-1 and TRBJ1-6; 7 bases agree with TRBD1. J lost 8 bases, V lost 3 bases, and 1 base had no gene match. The CDR3 totals 13 residues. CDR1 MGHDK and CDR2 SYGVNS come from the germline V gene.